This passage covers 20 T cell receptor beta chains from one sample sequenced in a study of blood T cell repertoires in COVID-19. Assay used: immunoSEQ multiplex PCR; TCRdb lists only in-frame clones, some missing. The sample carries 140,000 to 150,000 clones, around 81% recorded once. The sequenced sample was peripheral blood. The receptors were gathered from a woman in her thirties or forties with active or convalescent COVID-19.

This clone was recorded only once. The chain recombines TRBV6-5 with TRBJ1-2; tentative D call: TRBD1 (6 bases). V lost 6 bases to trimming and J lost 5 bases, with 16 bases between them. The CDR3 sequence is 14 residues long. Germline assignment: CDR1 MNHEY and CDR2 SVGAGI. DNA for the CDR3: TGTGCCAGCAGCCCCGGCAGGGGCTGGTATGGCTACACCTTC. This translates into CASSPGRGWYGYTF.

To note about this clone: The sample contains more than one DNA sequence encoding this CDR3. The genes are TRBV9 and TRBJ2-2; D remains ambiguous. The CDR3 covers 13 residues. The germline gives CDR1 SGDLS, CDR2 YYNGEE. V lost 0 bases and J lost 3, with 3 bases in between. CDR3 sequence reads: CASSVAYTGELFF. Written as DNA, the CDR3 is TGTGCCAGCAGCGTAGCGTACACCGGGGAGCTGTTTTTT.

J is TRBJ2-1 and V is TRBV4-3, with a weak D call TRBD1 (5 bases). Germline V gene data show CDR1 as LGHNA and CDR2 as YSLEER. This CDR3 contains 16 residues. With 0 bases removed from V and 3 bases from J, the gap between germline ends came to 12 bases. DNA of the CDR3: TGCGCCAGCAGCCAAGATACAGGATGGGGCTACAATGAGCAGTTCTTC. Encoded protein: CASSQDTGWGYNEQFF.

This clone was observed a single time. The chain has TRBV9 and TRBJ1-2; D possibly corresponds to TRBD1 (5 bases). This CDR3 is 15 amino acids long. V shed 2 bases and J shed 6 bases, with 17 bases lying between them. Germline CDR1 and CDR2: SGDLS and YYNGEE. CDR3 amino acids: CASSVIQGSRNGYTF. As DNA, the CDR3 is TGTGCCAGCAGCGTTATTCAGGGATCCCGTAATGGCTACACCTTC.

The genes are TRBV10-1 and TRBJ1-6; D ambiguous. Germline V CDR1 and CDR2: WNHNN, SYGVQD (reference sequence). Between the trimmed V and J ends, which lost 6 bases and 8 bases, there was a span of 11 bases. This CDR3 comprises 13 residues. For the CDR3, the DNA is TGCGCCAGCAGCGATGGGCCTCATTCACCCCTCCACTTT. This encodes CASSDGPHSPLHF.

Here the CDR3 reads CASSLVIPQLEGTGELFF. The DNA for the CDR3 is TGTGCCAGCAGCTTAGTCATCCCTCAATTGGAGGGCACCGGGGAGCTGTTTTTT. This chain links TRBV11-2 with TRBJ2-2; tentative D call: TRBD2 (6 bases). Per the germline V gene, CDR1 is SGHAT and CDR2 is FQNNGV. V was clipped by 1 base and J by 4 bases, with 19 bases between them. The CDR3 has 18 amino acids.

The chain links TRBV6-5 to TRBJ1-2; 7 bases match TRBD1. The V gene end was trimmed by 5 bases and the J gene end by 3 bases; junction bases not matched to a gene: 3. The germline V gene encodes CDR1 MNHEY and CDR2 SVGAGI. The CDR3 sequence is 13 residues long. In nucleotides, the CDR3 is TGTGCCAGCAGTCACGACAGGGACTATGGCTACACCTTC. Its protein product is CASSHDRDYGYTF.

The chain carries TRBV19 and TRBJ2-7, with 11 bases aligning to TRBD2. V gave up 3 bases and J gave up 4 bases; unmatched junction bases: 2. This CDR3 contains 14 residues. The V gene's germline CDR1 is LNHDA and CDR2 SQIVND (reference sequence). CDR3 DNA: TGTGCCAGTAGTATGTCTAGCGGGAGGTACGAGCAGTACTTC. Translated, it gives CASSMSSGRYEQYF.

The chain recombines TRBV29-1 with TRBJ1-1, with D unclear. CDR1 is SQVTM and CDR2 is ANQGSEA in the germline V gene. V was pared by 2 bases and J by 3 bases, with 10 bases between. The CDR3 sequence is 13 residues long. The CDR3 region has the DNA TGCAGCGTTGAATCCCAGATGGACACTGAAGCTTTCTTT. As protein: CSVESQMDTEAFF.

This clone was seen a single time. This chain connects TRBV19 to TRBJ1-1; tentative D call: TRBD1 (5 bases). The germline V and J ends were trimmed by 3 bases and 1 base, with 6 bases remaining between them. The CDR3 is 13 amino acids. Germline CDR1 reads LNHDA; CDR2 reads SQIVND (reference sequence). CDR3 nucleotides: TGTGCCAGTAGTATTGACAGGAACACTGAAGCTTTCTTT. Its protein product is CASSIDRNTEAFF.

V is TRBV6-1 and J is TRBJ2-2; no definite D call. This CDR3 is 13 amino acids long. Trimming took off 11 bases at V and 1 base at J, with 11 bases between the two ends. Germline V gives CDR1 MNHNS, CDR2 SASEGT. In nucleotides, the CDR3 is TGTGCCGGTCGGTTCGAGAACACCGGGGAGCTGTTTTTT. It encodes CAGRFENTGELFF.

The chain uses TRBV5-6 and TRBJ2-5; 8 nucleotides match TRBD2. CDR1 SGHDT and CDR2 YYEEEE come from the germline V gene. This CDR3 comprises 14 residues. V dropped 4 bases and J dropped 4; count of bases not matched to a gene: 6. The CDR3 nucleotides read TGTGCCAGCAGCCCCGAAGCGGGAGCAGAGACCCAGTACTTC. Translation gives CASSPEAGAETQYF.

The chain has TRBV3-1 (or the pseudogene TRBV3-2) and TRBJ1-2, with a tentative D call TRBD1 (5 bases). The CDR3 runs to 14 residues. Germline V lookup: CDR1 LGHDT, CDR2 YNNKEL (reference sequence). The germline V and J ends were trimmed by 1 base and 4 bases, with 10 bases remaining between them. The CDR3 spells CASSQAGGAYGYTF. The CDR3 region has the DNA TGTGCCAGCAGCCAAGCTGGCGGGGCCTATGGCTACACCTTC.

V and J are TRBV6-5 and TRBJ2-6; D gene ambiguous. Trimming pared 3 bases from V and 3 bases from J, leaving 3 bases between. CDR3 length: 13 residues. CDR1 is MNHEY and CDR2 is SVGAGI in the germline V gene. The CDR3 DNA follows: TGTGCCAGCAGTTATAATGGGGCCAACGTCCTGACTTTC. Its translation is CASSYNGANVLTF.

The chain carries TRBV7-2 and TRBJ2-1; tentatively, D is TRBD1 (6 bases). The germline V gene has CDR1 SGHTA and CDR2 FQGNSA. The CDR3 runs 15 residues. Trimming took off 5 bases at V and 2 bases at J, with 13 bases between the two ends. The chain's CDR3 is CASSPRTETYNEQFF. CDR3 bases: TGTGCCAGCAGCCCGAGGACAGAAACCTACAATGAGCAGTTCTTC.

The genes are TRBV7-9 and TRBJ1-1, with D perhaps matching TRBD1 (5 bases). Germline V gene data show CDR1 as SEHNR and CDR2 as FQNEAQ (reference sequence). V lost 2 bases and J lost 1, with 8 bases in between. The CDR3 has 14 residues. Here the CDR3 DNA reads TGTGCCAGCAGCTTACAGGGATCGAACACTGAAGCTTTCTTT. Translation gives CASSLQGSNTEAFF.

DNA for the CDR3: TGTGCCAGTACCCCGGGAGGGGCCTCCTACGAGCAGTACTTC. Its protein product is CASTPGGASYEQYF. The V and J genes are TRBV19 and TRBJ2-7; 8 nucleotides agree with TRBD2. There are 14 residues in the CDR3. V gave up 7 bases and J gave up 0 bases; unmatched junction bases: 5. The germline CDR1 and CDR2 sequences are LNHDA and SQIVND (reference sequence).

The CDR3 spells CAISEGRPYEQYF. In DNA form, the CDR3 reads TGTGCCATCAGTGAGGGGAGGCCCTACGAGCAGTACTTC. The chain combines TRBV10-3 with TRBJ2-7; D might be TRBD2 (6 bases). Germline assignment: CDR1 ENHRY and CDR2 SYGVKD. The CDR3 runs to 13 residues. V was pared by 2 bases and J by 2 bases, with 7 bases between.

DNA of the CDR3: TGTGCCAGTAGTATGGGTCAGGGCAACACTGAAGCTTTCTTT. This sequence encodes CASSMGQGNTEAFF. This chain uses TRBV19 with TRBJ1-1, with D possibly TRBD1 on 5 matching bases. Germline loops: CDR1 LNHDA, CDR2 SQIVND (reference sequence). Trimming took 3 bases from V and 2 from J, leaving 10 bases between them. The CDR3 runs to 14 residues.

The chain couples TRBV7-9 to TRBJ2-7; 12 bases fit TRBD2. Unmatched junction bases numbered 15, after V lost 5 bases and J lost 4 bases. CDR3 size: 18 residues. Germline CDR1 SEHNR, CDR2 FQNEAQ (reference sequence). CDR3 coding DNA: TGTGCCAGCAGCGGAGGGCTAGCGGGAGGGCCAGTCGGGTACGAGCAGTACTTC. Its protein is CASSGGLAGGPVGYEQYF.